This T cell receptor beta chain was documented in a study of identical twins. In its sample, this clonotype was seen many times. TCRdb redid the calling of the 5' RACE reads with MiXCR, one entry per CDR3 protein. Of 350,000 to 500,000 distinct CDR3 sequences in the sample, roughly 18% were seen once. The sequencing sample was made of naive T cells sorted from blood. This TCR was sampled from a man aged 50-60 years in good health.

In nucleotides, the CDR3 is TGTGCCAGCAGCCAAGGGTGGGATTCCTACAATGAGCAGTTCTTC. This sequence encodes CASSQGWDSYNEQFF. The chain has TRBV14 and TRBJ2-1; D remains ambiguous. The V gene's germline CDR1 is SGHDN and CDR2 FVKESK. This CDR3 is 15 amino acids long. Trimming took 1 base from V and 1 from J, leaving 8 bases between them.